This T cell receptor (beta chain) was recorded in a study of CD8 T cells in ankylosing spondylitis. Study conclusions and caveats: Clones linked to disease were reported to show significant enrichment in matched ankylosing spondylitis synovial fluid. In ankylosing spondylitis blood, a motif of roughly 8 highly homologous TCR beta variants appeared characteristic.

Per the germline V gene, CDR1 is DFQATT and CDR2 is SNEGSKA (reference sequence). V was trimmed by 2 bases and J by 10 bases, leaving 18 bases between them. CDR3 length: 14 residues. This clonotype was counted a few times. Antigen specificity is unknown. Using quantitative 5'-RACE with molecular barcodes, the authors made TCR beta libraries. TCRdb fed the 5' RACE reads into MiXCR, producing one record per CDR3 protein. This table holds 130,000 or so distinct CDR3 sequences, about 15% found once. This receptor was taken from a male donor with ankylosing spondylitis. The sequencing input was blood, either unsorted or a sorted T cell fraction (not recorded which). V usage is TRBV20-1 and J usage is TRBJ2-4; TRBD2 might be the D (6 bases). CDR3 residues: CSARPRSIRGIQYF. In DNA, the CDR3 is TGCAGTGCTAGACCCCGTTCCATCCGGGGGATTCAGTACTTC.